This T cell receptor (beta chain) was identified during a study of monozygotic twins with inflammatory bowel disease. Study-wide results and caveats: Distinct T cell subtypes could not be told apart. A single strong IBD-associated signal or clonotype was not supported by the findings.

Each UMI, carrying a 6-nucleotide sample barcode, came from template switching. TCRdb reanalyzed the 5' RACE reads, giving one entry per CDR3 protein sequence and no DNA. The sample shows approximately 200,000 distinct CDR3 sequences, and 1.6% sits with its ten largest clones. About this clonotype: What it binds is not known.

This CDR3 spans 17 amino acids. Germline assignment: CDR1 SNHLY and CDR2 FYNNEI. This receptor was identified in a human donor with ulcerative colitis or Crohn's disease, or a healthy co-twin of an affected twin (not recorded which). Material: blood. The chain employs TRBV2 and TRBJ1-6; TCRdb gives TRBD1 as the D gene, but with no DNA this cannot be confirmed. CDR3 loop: CASSSGHRVTGNSPLHF.